This TCR beta chain was found in a study of T-cell memory formation after mild COVID-19. Study overall: Clusters of TCRs were largely donor specific. Study-wide results and limits: Mainly in CM and EM were contracting CD4+ clones; CD8+ were in EMRA. Memory sampled before infection contained some responding clones, suggesting cross-reactive memory joined.

After 5'RACE with constant-segment primers, TCR alpha and TCR beta cDNA libraries carrying sample barcodes and UMIs were obtained. TCRdb re-called the 5' RACE reads through MiXCR, storing one row per CDR3 protein. The sample has around 90,000 distinct CDR3 sequences, more than 10% seen once. This clonotype showed up many times. Its specificity is not known. The sample comprised PBMCs or a T cell subset sorted from them (not recorded which). The sequence was collected from an adult woman who had mild COVID-19 (a few samples of this study predate the infection). Cell type and time point are not known.

CDR3 nucleotide sequence: TGCGCCAGCAGCTTGGGGACGACCAACGAGCAGTACTTC. This codes for CASSLGTTNEQYF. The gene calls are TRBV5-1 and TRBJ2-7; D not certain. V was pared by 0 bases and J by 5 bases, with 9 bases between. The germline V gene has CDR1 SGHRS and CDR2 YFSETQ. The CDR3 contains 13 residues.